Reported below is one T cell receptor (beta chain). This sample is drawn from a study of blood T cells in healthy people across ages. CDR3 length equals 17 residues. Sample-barcoded 5' priming and a J-beta primer mix drove a second PCR of about 7 to 12 cycles. MiXCR, run by TCRdb on the 5' RACE reads, gives a single entry per CDR3 protein. Of about 1.5 million distinct CDR3 sequences in the sample, 40% to 45% were seen once. This clonotype was sampled from a woman between 18 and 29 years old in good health. Material: blood. This chain links TRBV12-3 or TRBV12-4 with TRBJ2-1, with 8 bases aligning to TRBD2. The DNA end is more similar to TRBJ2-7, so the J call may be wrong. CDR3 nucleotides: TGTGCCAGCAGTCCCGTAGCGGGGTGGAGCTCCTACAATGAGCAGTACTTC. This translates into CASSPVAGWSSYNEQYF.